This TCR beta chain was retrieved from a study of T-cell memory formation after mild COVID-19. From the 5' RACE reads, TCRdb called clonotypes with MiXCR, one entry per CDR3 protein. Here the sample spans 150,000 to 200,000 distinct CDR3 sequences, around 30% being singletons. The CDR3 totals 13 residues. Germline V gene data show CDR1 as SEHNR and CDR2 as FQNEAQ (reference sequence). V was shortened by 1 base and J by 8 bases, with 11 bases between the two germline ends. The chain employs TRBV7-9 and TRBJ1-1; possibly TRBD1 for D (5 bases). Source material: PBMCs or a T cell subset sorted from them (not recorded which). This clonotype was obtained from an adult woman who had mild COVID-19 (a few samples of this study predate the infection). Cell type and time point are not known. The CDR3 here is CASSLGGAGEAFF. The DNA of the CDR3 is TGTGCCAGCAGCTTAGGAGGGGCTGGCGAAGCTTTCTTT.